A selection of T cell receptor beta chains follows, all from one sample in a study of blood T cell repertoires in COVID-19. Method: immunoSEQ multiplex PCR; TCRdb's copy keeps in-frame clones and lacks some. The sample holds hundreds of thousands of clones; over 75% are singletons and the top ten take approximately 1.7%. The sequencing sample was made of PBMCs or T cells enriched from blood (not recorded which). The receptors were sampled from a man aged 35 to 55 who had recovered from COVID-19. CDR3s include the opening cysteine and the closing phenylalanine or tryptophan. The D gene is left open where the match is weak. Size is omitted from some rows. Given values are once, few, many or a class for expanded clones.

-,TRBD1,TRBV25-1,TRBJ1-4,TGTGCCAGCAGAGACGACAGGGGTGGGGAAAAACTGTTTTTT,CASRDDRGGEKLFF
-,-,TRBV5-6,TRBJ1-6,TGTGCCAGCAGTGGTATGGGGGCATGGCGGTCACCCCTCCACTTT,CASSGMGAWRSPLHF
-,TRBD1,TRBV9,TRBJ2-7,TGTGCCAGCAGCGTAGGCGCAGGGGGCTACGAGCAGTACTTC,CASSVGAGGYEQYF
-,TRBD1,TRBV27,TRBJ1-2,TGTGCCAGCAGTCCAGGGACAGGGCGAGCTAACTATGGCTACACCTTC,CASSPGTGRANYGYTF
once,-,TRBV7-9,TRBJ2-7,TGTGCCAGCAGCCCGACGACTAGAAACTACGAGCAGTACTTC,CASSPTTRNYEQYF
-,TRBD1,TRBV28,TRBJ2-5,TGTGCCAGCAGGGGACAGGGAACAGAGACCCAGTACTTC,CASRGQGTETQYF
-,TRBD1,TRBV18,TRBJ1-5,TGTGCCAGCTCGTCGGGACAGCGATATCAGCCCCAGCATTTT,CASSSGQRYQPQHF
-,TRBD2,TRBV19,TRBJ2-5,TGTGCCAGTGGGACTAGCGGGGGCCGTCAAGAGACCCAGTACTTC,CASGTSGGRQETQYF
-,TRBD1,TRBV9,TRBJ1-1,TGTGCCAGCAGCCCCGGGACAGGAGCTATGAACACTGAAGCTTTCTTT,CASSPGTGAMNTEAFF
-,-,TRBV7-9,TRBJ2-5,TGTGCCAGCAGCTTAGAGCAGGGGTTCCAAGAGACCCAGTACTTC,CASSLEQGFQETQYF
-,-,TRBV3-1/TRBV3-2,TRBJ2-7,TGTGCCAGCAGCCACCTAACCCCAGGCAAACCCTACGAGCAGTACTTC,CASSHLTPGKPYEQYF
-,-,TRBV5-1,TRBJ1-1,TGCGCCAGCAGCTTAGGCAGGGGAATGAACACTGAAGCTTTCTTT,CASSLGRGMNTEAFF
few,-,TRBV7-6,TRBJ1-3,TGTGCCAGCAGCTTAGGACACCTACCCTCTGGAAACACCATATATTTT,CASSLGHLPSGNTIYF
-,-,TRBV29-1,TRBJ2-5,TGCAGCGTTGAAGACTCCAGAGAGACCCAGTACTTC,CSVEDSRETQYF
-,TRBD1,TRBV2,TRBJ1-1,TGTGCCAGCGGGACAGGGAACACTGAAGCTTTCTTT,CASGTGNTEAFF
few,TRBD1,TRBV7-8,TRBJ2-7,TGTGCCAGCAGCGACAGGACAGGCCCGGGGGAGCAGTACTTC,CASSDRTGPGEQYF
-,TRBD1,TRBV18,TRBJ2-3,TGTGCCAGCTCAAATTCCCGGGACAGCCGCACAGATACGCAGTATTTT,CASSNSRDSRTDTQYF
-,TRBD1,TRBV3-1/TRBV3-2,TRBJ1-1,TGTGCCAGCAGCCAAGTCCCAGGGGGCACTGAAGCTTTCTTT,CASSQVPGGTEAFF
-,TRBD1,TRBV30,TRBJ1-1,TGTGCCTGGACTCCTCTGGGACAGGGGGCTGTGAACACTGAAGCTTTCTTT,CAWTPLGQGAVNTEAFF
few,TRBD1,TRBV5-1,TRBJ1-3,TGCGCCAGCAGCTTTTCGGGACAGCCGCGCTCTGGAAACACCATATATTTT,CASSFSGQPRSGNTIYF
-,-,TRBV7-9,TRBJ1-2,TGTGCCAGCAGCCCCGGAGGAGGGTTTAACTATGGCTACACCTTC,CASSPGGGFNYGYTF
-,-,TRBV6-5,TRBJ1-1,TGTGCCAGCAGTCCGGGGTATACTGAAGCTTTCTTT,CASSPGYTEAFF
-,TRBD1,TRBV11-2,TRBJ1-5,TGTGCCAGCAGCTTGTCAGGGGGGCCGGATCAGCCCCAGCATTTT,CASSLSGGPDQPQHF
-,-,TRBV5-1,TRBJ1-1,TGCGCCAGCAGTACGAGGGGGACTGAAGCTTTCTTT,CASSTRGTEAFF
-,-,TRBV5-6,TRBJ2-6,TGTGCCAGCAGCTTGGTCTACAGGGCCGGGGCCAACGTCCTGACTTTC,CASSLVYRAGANVLTF
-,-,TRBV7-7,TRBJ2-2,TGTGCCAGCAGCTTATCGGGGGGCGCGGAGCTGTTTTTT,CASSLSGGAELFF
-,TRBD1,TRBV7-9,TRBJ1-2,TGTGCCAGCAGCCGAAAGACAGGGGACTATGGCTACACCTTC,CASSRKTGDYGYTF
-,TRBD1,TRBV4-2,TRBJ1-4,TGTGCCAGCAGCCCCGGACAGGGCCGCAAGGCTTTGATTGGTGCTAATGAAAAACTGTTTTTT,CASSPGQGRKALIGANEKLFF
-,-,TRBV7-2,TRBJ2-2,TGTGCCAGCAGCTCGGACACCGGGGAGCTGTTTTTT,CASSSDTGELFF
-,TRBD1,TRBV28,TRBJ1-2,TGTGCCAGCAGAACCGGACAGGGGGCTCTCTATGGCTACACCTTC,CASRTGQGALYGYTF
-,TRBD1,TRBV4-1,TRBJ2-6,TGCGCCAGTAATAAAGCCGGGACAGGGGACTCTGGGGCCAACGTCCTGACTTTC,CASNKAGTGDSGANVLTF
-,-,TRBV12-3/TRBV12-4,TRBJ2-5,TGTGCCAGCAGCACCAACCCGGGGACCCAGTACTTC,CASSTNPGTQYF
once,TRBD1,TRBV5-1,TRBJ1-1,TGCGCCAGCAGCACCCCACAGGGGTCCACTGAAGCTTTCTTT,CASSTPQGSTEAFF
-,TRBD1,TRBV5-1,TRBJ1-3,TGCGCCAGCAGCACTCAACAGGGGGCGGCTGGAAACACCATATATTTT,CASSTQQGAAGNTIYF
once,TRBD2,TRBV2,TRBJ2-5,TGTGCCAGCCTACGCCACGTAGCGGGAGGAGAGACCCAGTACTTC,CASLRHVAGGETQYF
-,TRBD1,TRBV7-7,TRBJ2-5,TGTGCTAGCAGCTTAAGGCCGAGACAGGGGGCGCGGGAGACCCAGTACTTC,CASSLRPRQGARETQYF